A single sample gave rise to the 16 T cell receptor beta chains below, sequenced in a study of T cells expressing NK-cell markers. TCRdb reprocessed the 5' RACE reads and stores each CDR3 protein as one record, lacking DNA. Its table records 400,000 to 450,000 distinct CDR3 sequences. The sequenced sample was blood T cells: a sorted CD56 or NKG2C T cell subset, CD4+ or CD8+ T cells, or bulk PBMC T cells (not recorded which). These receptors were obtained from a woman aged 18 to 75 in good health.

V usage is TRBV4-3 and J usage is TRBJ1-2. CDR3 length: 14 residues. CDR1 LGHNA and CDR2 YSLEER come from the germline V gene. This CDR3 reads CASSTYTSGYGYTF.

This chain links TRBV7-2 with TRBJ2-5; TCRdb picks TRBD1, but there is no DNA to check that call. The germline CDR1 and CDR2 sequences are SGHTA and FQGNSA. There are 17 residues in the CDR3. The CDR3 here is CASSLSPQRSLKETQYF. Complete variable domain (other parts from reference TRBV7-2 and TRBJ2-5): GAGVSQSPSNKVTEKGKDVELRCDPISGHTALYWYRQSLGQGLEFLIYFQGNSAPDKSGLPSDRFSAERTGGSVSTLTIQRTQQEDSAVYLCASSLSPQRSLKETQYFGPGTRLLVL.

This chain uses TRBV7-9 with TRBJ1-4; TCRdb's D call, TRBD1, is unchecked because there is no DNA. The length of the CDR3 is 17 residues. Germline CDR1 and CDR2: SEHNR and FQNEAQ (reference sequence). This chain's CDR3 is CASSLYRTGLTNEKLFF.

The chain recombines TRBV20-1 with TRBJ2-2; the D gene TCRdb calls, TRBD1, cannot be checked with no DNA. The CDR3 has 13 residues. Germline lookup yields CDR1 DFQATT and CDR2 SNEGSKA (reference sequence). CDR3 sequence reads: CSAWTGGVGELFF.

This rearrangement joins TRBV5-1 to TRBJ2-7; TCRdb designates TRBD2, a call that cannot be tested without DNA. Germline CDR1 SGHRS, CDR2 YFSETQ. The CDR3 consists of 15 residues. The CDR3: CASSLVTSGSYEQYF.

The V call is TRBV7-2, the J call TRBJ2-4; as DNA is missing, the TRBD1 call by TCRdb cannot be tested. CDR1 is SGHTA, CDR2 FQGNSA, per germline. The CDR3 consists of 15 residues. This CDR3 reads CASTLGPLAKNIQYF.

The chain carries TRBV4-3 and TRBJ2-3; TCRdb's assignment of TRBD2 cannot be checked, as there is no DNA. CDR3 length: 17 amino acids. The germline V gene encodes CDR1 LGHNA and CDR2 YSLEER. The CDR3 region is CASSQTAGGRGKDTQYF.

The V and J genes are TRBV12-3 or TRBV12-4 and TRBJ2-1; without DNA, the TCRdb call of TRBD1 cannot be checked. The CDR3 extends over 11 amino acids. CDR3 region: CAASRGNEQFF.

CDR3 loop: CASSYGSNEQFF. The V call is TRBV6-6, the J call TRBJ2-1. This CDR3 spans 12 amino acids. Germline V CDR1 and CDR2: MNHNY, SVGAGI (reference sequence).

V usage is TRBV5-1 and J usage is TRBJ1-1; with no DNA, the TCRdb D assignment of TRBD1 cannot be verified. This CDR3 has 16 amino acids. Germline V gives CDR1 SGHRS, CDR2 YFSETQ. This CDR3 reads CASSLAPGQLNTEAFF. Looking up the rest from reference TRBV5-1 and TRBJ1-1 gives the full variable domain: KAGVTQTPRYLIKTRGQQVTLSCSPISGHRSVSWYQQTPGQGLQFLFEYFSETQRNKGNFPGRFSGRQFSNSRSEMNVSTLELGDSALYLCASSLAPGQLNTEAFFGQGTRLTVV.

The J gene is TRBJ2-5, the V gene TRBV2. The CDR3 covers 13 residues. CDR1 SNHLY and CDR2 FYNNEI come from the germline V gene. The CDR3: CASSVRAQETQYF.

The V gene is TRBV15, the J gene TRBJ2-1; TCRdb designates TRBD2, a call that cannot be tested without DNA. CDR3 length: 15 amino acids. CDR1 and CDR2 from the germline V gene are LNHNV and YYDKDF (reference sequence). Here the CDR3 reads CATSRVPSGAHEQFF.

The chain employs TRBV15 and TRBJ1-2; the TCRdb call, TRBD1, lacks DNA for checking. The CDR3 extends over 15 amino acids. The germline gives CDR1 LNHNV, CDR2 YYDKDF (reference sequence). Here the CDR3 reads CATSNDRGLNYGYTF.

The chain is built from TRBV7-6 and TRBJ1-5. CDR1 and CDR2 from the germline V gene are SGHVS and FNYEAQ. The CDR3 totals 16 residues. The CDR3 loop is CASSLDGRRVGQPQHF. The variable domain in full, completed from reference TRBV7-6 and TRBJ1-5, reads GAGVSQSPRYKVTKRGQDVALRCDPISGHVSLYWYRQALGQGPEFLTYFNYEAQQDKSGLPNDRFSAERPEGSISTLTIQRTEQRDSAMYRCASSLDGRRVGQPQHFGDGTRLSIL.

This chain joins TRBV7-2 and TRBJ1-5; TCRdb proposes TRBD1, but this gene call is untestable without DNA. The CDR3 spans 16 residues. CDR1 and CDR2 from the germline V gene are SGHTA and FQGNSA. The CDR3 protein is CASSFAGTANNQPQHF. Complete variable domain (other parts from reference TRBV7-2 and TRBJ1-5): GAGVSQSPSNKVTEKGKDVELRCDPISGHTALYWYRQSLGQGLEFLIYFQGNSAPDKSGLPSDRFSAERTGGSVSTLTIQRTQQEDSAVYLCASSFAGTANNQPQHFGDGTRLSIL.

The chain links TRBV20-1 to TRBJ2-7. The CDR3 spans 13 residues. The germline gives CDR1 DFQATT, CDR2 SNEGSKA (reference sequence). The CDR3 here is CSARGQEPYEQYF.